Following are 8 T cell receptor beta chains from one sample sequenced in a study of blood T cell repertoires in COVID-19. TCRdb keeps only in-frame clones here, not all; method: immunoSEQ multiplex PCR. The sample lists approximately 230,000 clones; about 91% were seen once. Sequencing was carried out using PBMCs or T cells enriched from blood (not recorded which). The receptors were gathered from a woman in her forties or fifties with acute COVID-19.

Comment on this clone: Germline is not matched at one junction end, which may reflect a read error. The V call is TRBV5-1, the J call TRBJ1-5; D perhaps matches TRBD1 (6 bases). Germline CDR1 SGHRS, CDR2 YFSETQ. CDR3 size: 13 residues. The CDR3 nucleotides read TGCGCCAGCAGCTTACAGGGAAATCAGCCCCGGCATTTT. Translating gives CASSLQGNQPRHF.

The genes are TRBV7-3 and TRBJ2-1; 11 nucleotides line up with TRBD2. The CDR3 contains 15 residues. V lost 1 base to trimming and J lost 6 bases; unmatched junction nucleotides: 2. CDR1 and CDR2 from the germline V gene are SGHTA and FQGTGA. The CDR3 region is CASSLKLAGANEQFF. The CDR3 coding sequence is TGTGCCAGCAGCTTAAAACTAGCGGGGGCCAATGAGCAGTTCTTC.

V is TRBV4-1 and J is TRBJ2-2, with 9 bases aligning to TRBD1. Germline V gives CDR1 MGHRA, CDR2 YSYEKL. The CDR3 extends over 19 amino acids. Trimming took 4 bases from V and 6 from J; bases not matched to a gene: 18. This CDR3 reads CASSRGPGDRVIYPGELFF. DNA for the CDR3: TGCGCCAGCAGCCGCGGACCGGGGGACAGGGTAATTTATCCCGGGGAGCTGTTTTTT.

This clone is classed as large. The CDR3 spells CASTADSGGEKLFF. The CDR3 nucleotides are TGTGCCAGTACCGCGGACAGCGGAGGCGAAAAACTGTTTTTT. The rearrangement uses TRBV19 and TRBJ1-4; weak D call: TRBD1 (6 bases). V gave up 7 bases and J gave up 8 bases, with 17 bases separating them. The germline CDR1 and CDR2 sequences are LNHDA and SQIVND (reference sequence). The CDR3 covers 14 residues.

The chain links TRBV28 to TRBJ1-4; D remains ambiguous. V lost 10 bases and J lost 4, with 4 bases in between. There are 10 residues in the CDR3. Germline CDR1 and CDR2: MDHEN and SYDVKM. The CDR3: CATLNEKLFF. CDR3 bases: TGTGCCACCCTTAATGAAAAACTGTTTTTT.

A remark on this clone: One end of the junction fails to match germline, which may point to a read error. This chain uses TRBV20-1 with TRBJ1-2; D possibly corresponds to TRBD1 (5 bases). Germline V gene lookup returns CDR1 DFQATT and CDR2 SNEGSKA (reference sequence). This CDR3 spans 11 amino acids. CDR3 loop: CSARGGRVPLF. The CDR3, as DNA: TGCAGTGCTAGAGGGGGCAGGGTACCCCTCTTC.

This CDR3 is CASSLGQYTSNQPQHF. CDR3 coding DNA: TGTGCCAGCAGCTTGGGACAGTATACTAGCAATCAGCCCCAGCATTTT. The J gene is TRBJ1-5, the V gene TRBV5-5; the D gene is possibly TRBD1 (5 bases). The CDR3 is made up of 16 amino acids. Trimming left V 0 bases short and J 0 bases short, with 10 bases between. The V gene's germline CDR1 is SGHKS and CDR2 YYEKEE (reference sequence).

V and J are TRBV7-9 and TRBJ1-1; D call uncertain. Trimming left V 2 bases short and J 1 base short, with 11 bases between. This CDR3 has 15 amino acids. Germline loops: CDR1 SEHNR, CDR2 FQNEAQ (reference sequence). The CDR3 loop reads CASSLQEGRNTEAFF. For the CDR3, the DNA is TGTGCCAGCAGCTTACAGGAGGGAAGGAACACTGAAGCTTTCTTT.